This T cell receptor beta chain came from a study of T-cell reconstitution after alpha-beta-depleted transplantation in children. As it was prepared, the TCRbeta library received unique molecular identifiers. TCRdb recomputed calls from the PCR reads with MiXCR, one row per CDR3 protein. This sample has around 530,000 distinct CDR3 sequences, with approximately 29% found just once. V was shortened by 6 bases and J by 1 base, with 22 bases between the two germline ends. The CDR3 loop spans 17 amino acids. CDR1 is SQVTM, CDR2 ANQGSEA, per germline. The J gene is TRBJ2-4, the V gene TRBV29-1; D possibly corresponds to TRBD1 (5 bases). The TCR sequence derives from a human donor who donated a stem cell graft to a child with aplastic anemia. The source material was PBMCs from the stem cell graft donor, sampled from the stem cell graft. The CDR3 DNA is TGCAGCGTGGCCCCTGGGCTCCTGAACAGGGCCAAAAACATTCAGTACTTC. It yields the protein CSVAPGLLNRAKNIQYF.